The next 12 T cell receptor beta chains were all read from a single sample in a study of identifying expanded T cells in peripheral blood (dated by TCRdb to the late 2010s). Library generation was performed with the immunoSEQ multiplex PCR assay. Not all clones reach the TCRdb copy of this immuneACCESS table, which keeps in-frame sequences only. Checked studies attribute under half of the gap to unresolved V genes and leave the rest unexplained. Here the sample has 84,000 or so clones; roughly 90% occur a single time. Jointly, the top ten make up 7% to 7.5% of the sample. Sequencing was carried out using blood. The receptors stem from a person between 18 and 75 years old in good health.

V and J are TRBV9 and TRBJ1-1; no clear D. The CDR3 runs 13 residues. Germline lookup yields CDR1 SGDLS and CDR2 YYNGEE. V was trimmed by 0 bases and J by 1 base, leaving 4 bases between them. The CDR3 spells CASSVDGNTEAFF. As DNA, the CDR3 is TGTGCCAGCAGCGTAGACGGGAACACTGAAGCTTTCTTT. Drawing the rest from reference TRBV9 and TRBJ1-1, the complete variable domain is DSGVTQTPKHLITATGQRVTLRCSPRSGDLSVYWYQQSLDQGLQFLIQYYNGEERAKGNILERFSAQQFPDLHSELNLSSLELGDSALYFCASSVDGNTEAFFGQGTRLTVV.

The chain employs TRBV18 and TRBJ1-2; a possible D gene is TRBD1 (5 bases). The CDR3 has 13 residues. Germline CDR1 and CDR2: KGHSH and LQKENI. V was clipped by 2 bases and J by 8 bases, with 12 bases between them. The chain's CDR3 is CASSPSDSRGYTF. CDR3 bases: TGTGCCAGCTCACCATCCGACAGCAGGGGCTACACCTTC.

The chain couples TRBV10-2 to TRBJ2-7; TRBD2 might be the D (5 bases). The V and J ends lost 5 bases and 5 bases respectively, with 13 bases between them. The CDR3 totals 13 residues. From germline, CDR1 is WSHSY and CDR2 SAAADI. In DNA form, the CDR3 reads TGCGCCAGCAGTTTAAGCGGTTTGAACGAGCAGTACTTC. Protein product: CASSLSGLNEQYF.

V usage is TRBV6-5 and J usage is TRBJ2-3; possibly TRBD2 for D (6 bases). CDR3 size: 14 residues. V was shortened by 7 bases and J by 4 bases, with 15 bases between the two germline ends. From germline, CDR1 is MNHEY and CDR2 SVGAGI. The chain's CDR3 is CASTSLRRADTQYF. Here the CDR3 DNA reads TGTGCCAGCACTTCCTTAAGGAGGGCAGATACGCAGTATTTT.

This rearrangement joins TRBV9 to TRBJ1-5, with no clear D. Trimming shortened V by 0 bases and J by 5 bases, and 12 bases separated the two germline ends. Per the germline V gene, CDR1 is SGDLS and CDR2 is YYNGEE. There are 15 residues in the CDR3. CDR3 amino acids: CASSVGPGFDQPQHF. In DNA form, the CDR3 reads TGTGCCAGCAGCGTAGGGCCCGGGTTTGATCAGCCCCAGCATTTT.

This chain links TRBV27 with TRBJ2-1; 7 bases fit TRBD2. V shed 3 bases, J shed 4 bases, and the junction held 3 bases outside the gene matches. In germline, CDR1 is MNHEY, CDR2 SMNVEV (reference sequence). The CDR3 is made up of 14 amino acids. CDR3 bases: TGTGCCAGCAGTTTGGGAGGGGTTTACAATGAGCAGTTCTTC. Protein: CASSLGGVYNEQFF.

CDR3 nucleotide sequence: TGTGCCAGCAGGGAACAGGGCGTCTCGGGGAACACCATATATTTT. Protein sequence: CASREQGVSGNTIYF. The chain has TRBV6-5 and TRBJ1-3; a possible D gene is TRBD1 (6 bases). Germline CDR1 is MNHEY and CDR2 is SVGAGI. The CDR3 totals 15 residues. V shed 6 bases and J shed 7 bases, with 19 bases lying between them.

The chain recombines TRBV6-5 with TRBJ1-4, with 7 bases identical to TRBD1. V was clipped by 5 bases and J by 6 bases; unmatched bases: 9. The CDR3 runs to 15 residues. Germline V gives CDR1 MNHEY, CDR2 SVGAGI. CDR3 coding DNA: TGTGCCAGCAGTCCCAGGGACAGACTCTATGAAAAACTGTTTTTT. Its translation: CASSPRDRLYEKLFF.

The CDR3 spells CASSPHGGRGLEYF. CDR3 DNA sequence: TGTGCCAGCAGCCCCCATGGGGGGCGGGGGCTAGAGTATTTT. V usage is TRBV11-2 and J usage is TRBJ2-3; a weak D match, TRBD2 (7 bases). Germline assignment: CDR1 SGHAT and CDR2 FQNNGV. The CDR3 consists of 14 residues. With 5 bases removed from V and 13 bases from J, the gap between germline ends came to 22 bases.

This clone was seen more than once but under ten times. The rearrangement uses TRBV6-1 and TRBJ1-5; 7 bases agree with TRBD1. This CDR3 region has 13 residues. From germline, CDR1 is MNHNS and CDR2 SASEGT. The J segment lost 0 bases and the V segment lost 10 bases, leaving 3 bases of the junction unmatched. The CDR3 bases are TGTGCCACCAGGGGGGTTAGCAATCAGCCCCAGCATTTT. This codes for CATRGVSNQPQHF.

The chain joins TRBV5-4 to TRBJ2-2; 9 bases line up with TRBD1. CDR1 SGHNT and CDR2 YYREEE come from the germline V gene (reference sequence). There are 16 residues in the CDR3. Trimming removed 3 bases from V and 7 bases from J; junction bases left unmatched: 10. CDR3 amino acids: CASSSGAQGAGGELFF. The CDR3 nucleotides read TGTGCCAGCAGCTCGGGGGCACAGGGGGCGGGCGGGGAGCTGTTTTTT.

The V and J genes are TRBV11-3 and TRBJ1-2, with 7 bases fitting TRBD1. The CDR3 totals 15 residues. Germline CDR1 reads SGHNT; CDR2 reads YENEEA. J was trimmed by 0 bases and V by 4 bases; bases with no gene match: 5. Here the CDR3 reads CASSYRDRSNYGYTF. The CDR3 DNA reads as TGTGCCAGCAGCTACCGGGACAGATCTAACTATGGCTACACCTTC.